A single T cell receptor (beta chain) is shown here with its context. The data derive from a study of T-cell reconstitution after alpha-beta-depleted transplantation in children. The CDR3 extends over 13 amino acids. V lost 1 base, J lost 5 bases, and 8 bases lay in between. CDR1 is LNHNV, CDR2 YYDKDF, per germline (reference sequence). Using unique molecular identifiers, the investigators prepared the TCRbeta library. TCRdb processed the PCR reads anew with MiXCR; each CDR3 protein has one entry. The sample contains more than 150,000 distinct CDR3 sequences, roughly 7.5% of which appear only once. The J gene is TRBJ2-5, the V gene TRBV15, with D unclear. The source is a human donor who donated a stem cell graft to a child with Wiskott-Aldrich syndrome. Material: PBMCs from the stem cell graft donor, obtained from the stem cell graft. CDR3 sequence: CATSRAPVETQYF. CDR3 coding DNA: TGTGCCACCAGCAGAGCCCCGGTTGAGACCCAGTACTTC. Complete variable domain (other parts from reference TRBV15 and TRBJ2-5): DAMVIQNPRYQVTQFGKPVTLSCSQTLNHNVMYWYQQKSSQAPKLLFHYYDKDFNNEADTPDNFQSRRPNTSFCFLDIRSPGLGDTAMYLCATSRAPVETQYFGPGTRLLVL.